The table lists the clone carrying this T cell receptor (beta chain) with a few counts. The sample comes from a study of T-cell reconstitution after alpha-beta-depleted transplantation in children. A TCRbeta library incorporating unique molecular identifiers was prepared. From the PCR reads, TCRdb called clonotypes with MiXCR, one entry per CDR3 protein. The data contain fewer than 200,000 distinct CDR3 sequences, less than 8% of them seen just once; the ten biggest clones take up 3% to 3.5%. Germline values: CDR1 LGHNA, CDR2 YNFKEQ. V dropped 1 base and J dropped 0 bases, with 8 bases sitting between them. This CDR3 has 15 amino acids.

This rearrangement joins TRBV4-2 to TRBJ2-3; maybe TRBD2 (5 bases). This TCR was recovered from a human donor who donated a stem cell graft to a child with Wiskott-Aldrich syndrome. Sequenced material: PBMCs from the stem cell graft donor, taken from the stem cell graft. CDR3 in DNA: TGTGCCAGCAGCCAAGCGGGAAGTAGCACAGATACGCAGTATTTT. Amino acids: CASSQAGSSTDTQYF.